The sequence of this T cell receptor (beta chain) was determined in a study of tumor-infiltrating lymphocytes in primary liver carcinoma. On the study more broadly: Surgical resection was used to treat these primary liver carcinoma patients.

Unsorted whole blood yielded blood RNA, and germline DNA was extracted as well. No treatment had been given to the patients, who were chronically infected with HBV. Researchers generated TCR beta cDNA from about 450 ng of total RNA, relying on a constant-region primer. For TCR beta, libraries were produced by three nested multiplex PCR rounds using slightly modified ARM-PCR. A C-beta reverse primer was combined with TRBV1-TRBV30 forward primers in the first two PCR rounds, and each round had approximately 9 cycles. From the multiplex PCR reads, TCRdb called clonotypes with MiXCR, one entry per CDR3 protein. This table has approximately 330,000 distinct CDR3 sequences, less than 75% appearing once. Germline V CDR1 and CDR2: GTSNPN, SVGIG (reference sequence). This CDR3 has 15 amino acids. With V trimmed by 5 bases and J by 4 bases, 9 bases remained unmatched.

The sequence was obtained from a man in his forties with primary liver carcinoma and hepatitis B virus infection. The J gene is TRBJ2-1, the V gene TRBV30; 9 bases match TRBD2. Sequencing was performed on peripheral blood. CDR3 nucleotide sequence: TGTGCCTGGGGTTTTGGGGCGGGAGGGTACAATGAGCAGTTCTTC. This translates into CAWGFGAGGYNEQFF.